The present T cell receptor (beta chain) was sequenced within a study of cytomegalovirus exposure and HLA in healthy donors (dated by TCRdb to the late 2010s). In the study overall: According to a later analysis, the 120 or so validation repertoires were produced on the same platform as the 666 repertoires of the first cohort. Besides the first cohort of 666 subjects, a separate validation cohort made up of 90 to 150 different subjects was used. To predict cytomegalovirus infection status, the study combined high-throughput TCR immunosequencing, statistical association of individual TCRs with disease status, and machine learning. The study was designed to test whether signatures of past pathogen exposure could be identified by cataloging public T cell receptors. The paper's findings and limits, for the study overall: A few of the identified cytomegalovirus-associated TCR beta chains were confirmed in vitro to be specific for cytomegalovirus antigens. In both the original and validation cohorts, the classifier was reported to diagnose cytomegalovirus status with high specificity and sensitivity. All 120 or so repertoires were used to score co-occurrence in the validation cohort in a later analysis, because that analysis had no HLA typing for the cohort. A total of some 180 TCR beta chains were listed by the study as associated with cytomegalovirus. The authors suggested that the approach could potentially be generalized to other disease states and immunological phenotypes. Most TCR sequences were seen in very few donors, while some public TCRs were found in many individuals. Of the cluster scores, around 95% were above 0 in a later analysis, which found that TCRs clustered in the first cohort also tended to co-occur in the 120 or so validation repertoires.

Library creation used the immunoSEQ multiplex PCR assay. In the paper's pipeline: A statistical classification framework was built to diagnose cytomegalovirus status from the catalog of TCR beta chain sequences. This immuneACCESS table, as held by TCRdb, lists in-frame sequences with V and J called but not all clones. Of the missing ones, under half trace to an unresolved V gene in checked studies; the others have no known cause. V, J and clone size were drawn from that table, and D and trimming were deduced from the DNA. A total of some 340,000 clones appear in this sample, about 90% of them only once. Of the sample, 0.95% to 1.5% falls within the top ten clones. The donors were included in the validation cohort of approximately 120 subjects, a group kept apart from the approximately 670-subject first cohort. From a lookup of the germline V gene, CDR1 and CDR2 are MNHNS and SASEGT. The CDR3 contains 17 residues, cysteine and phenylalanine counted. Only the CDR3 part of the read is kept: 51 bases, read in frame from the first base. The trim is 3 bases for V and 3 bases for J, with a gap of 15 bases between the germline ends.

As for this clone: Its antigen target is currently unknown. Per-nucleotide qualities are absent, and no much larger clonotype sits a single base away.

The material sequenced was PBMCs. This receptor chain uses TRBV6-1 and TRBJ1-6; the D gene assignment is ambiguous. This sequence originates from a woman aged 25 to 39 in good health and CMV-seropositive. The CDR3 in this case is CASSEAEWVDYNSPLHF. The DNA is as follows: TGTGCCAGCAGTGAGGCGGAGTGGGTAGACTATAATTCACCCCTCCACTTT.